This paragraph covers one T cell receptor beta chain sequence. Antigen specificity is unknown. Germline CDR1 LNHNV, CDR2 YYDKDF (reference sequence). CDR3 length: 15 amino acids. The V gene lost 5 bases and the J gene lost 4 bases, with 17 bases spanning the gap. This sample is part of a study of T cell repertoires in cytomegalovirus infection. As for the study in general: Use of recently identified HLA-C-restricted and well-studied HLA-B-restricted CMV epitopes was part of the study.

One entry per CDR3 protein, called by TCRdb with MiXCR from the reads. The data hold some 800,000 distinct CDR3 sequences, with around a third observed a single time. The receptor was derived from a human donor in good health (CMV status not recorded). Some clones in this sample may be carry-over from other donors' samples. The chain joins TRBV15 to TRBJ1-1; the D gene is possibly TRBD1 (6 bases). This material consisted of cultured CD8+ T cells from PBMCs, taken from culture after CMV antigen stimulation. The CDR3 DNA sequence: TGTGCCACCAGCGGACACATACAGGGAAGCACTGAAGCTTTCTTT. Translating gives CATSGHIQGSTEAFF.